The present T cell receptor (beta chain) was sequenced within a study of T cell repertoires in cytomegalovirus infection. The overall study: Recently identified HLA-C-restricted CMV epitopes and well-studied HLA-B-restricted CMV epitopes were used by the study. Public TCR beta signatures were indicative of both CMV infection and a matching HLA type. Regarding the study as a whole: Adding up the frequency of public TCR beta families identified people who carried CMV plus the relevant HLA. CMV-specific HLA-C-restricted TCR beta clonotypes dominated the ex vivo response.

TCRdb passed the reads through MiXCR, listing each CDR3 protein once. Of approximately 310,000 distinct CDR3 sequences in the sample, more than 20% are singletons; the top ten hold about an eighth. Per germline, CDR1 MDHEN and CDR2 SYDVKM. This CDR3 spans 17 amino acids. Trimming took 6 bases from V and 3 from J, leaving 21 bases between them. This clonotype was seen many times. As yet, its antigen is unknown. This sequence was found in a human donor in good health (CMV status not recorded). Some clones in this sample may be carry-over from other donors' samples. Sample: cultured PBMCs, taken from culture after CMV antigen stimulation. The chain employs TRBV28 and TRBJ1-3, with D possibly matching TRBD1 (6 bases). The CDR3 loop reads CASSHYSGGGYGNTIYF. The CDR3, as DNA: TGTGCCAGCAGCCACTACTCGGGGGGGGGCTATGGAAACACCATATATTTT.